This T cell receptor beta chain is from a study of T cell responses to AZD1222 COVID-19 vaccine. In regard to this clone: Its target is unknown.

Overall study results and limits: Spike was spanned by vaccine-associated CD4 TCRs, with dominance at 160-218 and 743-854.

The germline gives CDR1 SEHNR, CDR2 FQNEAQ (reference sequence). Losses at the gene ends were 5 bases for V and 10 bases for J; bases not matched to a gene: 8. This CDR3 comprises 15 residues. Only in-frame clones appear in the TCRdb table, and some are missing; sequencing was by immunoSEQ multiplex PCR. The sample lists some 60,000 clones, 85% to 90% seen once, with 5% to 6.5% in the top ten. The V gene is TRBV7-9, the J gene TRBJ2-1, with TRBD2 identical over 13 bases. This sequence originates from an adult who received the AZD1222 COVID-19 vaccine. Material: peripheral blood, obtained 28 days after the second AZD1222 dose. The CDR3 reads CASSQTLAGGNEQFF. In DNA form, the CDR3 reads TGTGCCAGCAGCCAAACACTAGCGGGGGGGAACGAGCAGTTCTTC. Supplemented by reference TRBV7-9 and TRBJ2-1, the full variable domain reads DTGVSQNPRHKITKRGQNVTFRCDPISEHNRLYWYRQTLGQGPEFLTYFQNEAQLEKSRLLSDRFSAERPKGSFSTLEIQRTEQGDSAMYLCASSQTLAGGNEQFFGPGTRLTVL.